This T cell receptor beta chain was identified in a study of T cell responses to AZD1222 COVID-19 vaccine (dated by TCRdb to about 2021). A note on the overall study: TCR sequencing covered fewer than 250 trial participants: 200 to 220 given two doses of AZD1222 and about 26 given two doses of MenACWY control vaccine. Trial participants were enrolled by age into subgroups of 18-55, 56-69 and 70-plus years, and around 140, 26 and 57 TCR-sequenced participants, respectively, were included in these subgroups. Study-wide findings and limitations: Nearly half of unique spike-specific TCRs reportedly recognized epitopes outside regions mutated in the B.1.351 and B.1.1.7 variants. The 56-69-year group was small, and its depth increase did not reach significance, likely because of low power. The whole spike protein was spanned by vaccine-associated CD4 TCRs, and dominant responses were seen in regions 160-218 and 743-854. Because no day 14 peak-response samples were available, repertoires were characterized only after the peak T cell response. After two AZD1222 doses, spike-specific TCR breadth and depth were significantly higher than at day 0 and than in MenACWY recipients. Most participants were white British and females outnumbered males, and the authors suggested that clonal diversity may have been underestimated. Conclusions about previously exposed vaccinees are limited because only a handful of AZD1222 recipients were SARS-CoV-2 seropositive at baseline.

Concerning this clone: No antigen is known for it. The input lacks base qualities; no much larger clone sits a single base away.

The CDR3 regions of human TCRbeta chains were subjected to immunosequencing. As for the authors' bioinformatics: TCRs in the repertoires were matched against a reference library of SARS-CoV-2-specific TCRs that had been generated with the MIRA antigen-specificity platform. Breadth was defined as the fraction of unique TCRs that were SARS-CoV-2-associated. Depth was defined as the fraction of total T cells that were SARS-CoV-2-associated. Using the MIRA data, every spike-specific TCR was mapped to the spike region that the TCR reacted to and assigned to either a CD4 or a CD8 class. Log10-transformed breadth and depth values were compared by one-way ANOVA with Sidak's multiple comparisons tests. Held by TCRdb, this immuneACCESS table contains in-frame sequences only and omits some clones. Under half of the omission traces to an unresolved V gene where checked; the cause of the rest is unknown. V, J and clone size are those of that table, while D and trimming were read from the DNA. Counted in this sample were more than 85,000 clones; about 81% of them appeared once. 13% to 15% of the sample comes from the top ten.

In light of the paper, this sample's time point label describes: about 28 days (+/-7) after the second vaccine dose. AZD1222 recipients whose second dose came at about 4 weeks and those whose second dose came at about 12 weeks were combined into one group, since spike-specific TCR depth and breadth did not differ between the two schedules. Samples from vaccinated people were obtained from the UK trials COV001 and COV002, which included a single-blind randomized controlled phase 2/3 trial of AZD1222 (ChAdOx1 nCoV-19) in healthy adults. Trial participant PBMC samples were collected at day 0 and day 28 after the second dose for TCRbeta chain sequencing. Taken from the germline V gene, the CDR1 and CDR2 loops are SGHRS and YFSETQ. Including cysteine and phenylalanine, the CDR3 has 16 amino acids. Solely the CDR3 DNA is kept, with 48 bases framed from the first base. The junction shows trimming of 0 bases on V and 0 bases on J, plus 12 bases between the germline ends.

The chain is assembled from TRBV5-1 and TRBJ1-1; no D segment can be confidently identified. The sequence derives from an adult who received the AZD1222 COVID-19 vaccine. Sequences were derived from peripheral blood, sampled 28 days after the second AZD1222 dose. The DNA is as follows: TGCGCCAGCAGCTTGGATCAATCAAGCGTGAACACTGAAGCTTTCTTT. This yields the protein CASSLDQSSVNTEAFF.